Presented here are 10 T cell receptor beta chains from one specimen sequenced in a study of blood T cell repertoires in COVID-19. Profiling relied on immunoSEQ multiplex PCR, and the TCRdb table lists in-frame clones only, not all of them. The table shows about 300,000 clones, with about nine tenths occurring only once. The material sequenced was peripheral blood. All receptors come from a woman aged 25 to 39 with COVID-19, enrolled during active disease.

V usage is TRBV20-1 and J usage is TRBJ2-7; D may be TRBD1 (5 bases). V lost 6 bases to trimming and J lost 5 bases, with 11 bases between them. CDR3 length equals 11 residues. CDR1 DFQATT and CDR2 SNEGSKA come from the germline V gene (reference sequence). CDR3 residues: CSAPRADEQYF. CDR3 nucleotides: TGCAGTGCCCCCAGGGCTGACGAGCAGTACTTC.

The chain combines TRBV10-2 with TRBJ1-2, with a tentative D call TRBD1 (5 bases). With 2 bases removed from V and 8 bases from J, the gap between germline ends came to 9 bases. Looked up from germline, CDR1 is WSHSY and CDR2 is SAAADI. This CDR3 contains 12 residues. The chain's CDR3 is CASSEGAGGYTF. In DNA form, the CDR3 reads TGCGCCAGCAGTGAGGGGGCGGGGGGCTACACCTTC.

V and J are TRBV6-5 and TRBJ2-1; TRBD1 might be the D (5 bases). The CDR3 extends over 13 amino acids. CDR1 and CDR2 (germline): MNHEY, SVGAGI. Between the trimmed V and J ends, which lost 9 bases and 6 bases, there was a span of 15 bases. The CDR3 DNA is TGTGCCAGTCCTAGACAGTATAGCAATGAGCAGTTCTTC. This sequence encodes CASPRQYSNEQFF.

The V gene is TRBV11-2, the J gene TRBJ2-5; 7 bases line up with TRBD1. This CDR3 spans 14 amino acids. J gave up 4 bases and V 4 bases, and 6 bases lay outside the gene matches. Germline loops: CDR1 SGHAT, CDR2 FQNNGV. The CDR3 DNA sequence: TGTGCCAGCAGCTCTACAGGGGTTAGAGAGACCCAGTACTTC. Translation: CASSSTGVRETQYF.

The chain combines TRBV6-5 with TRBJ1-1, with a possible D match to TRBD1 (5 bases). The CDR3 runs 16 residues. Germline loops: CDR1 MNHEY, CDR2 SVGAGI. Trimming took off 1 base at V and 6 bases at J, with 18 bases between the two ends. CDR3 in amino acids: CASSYFHDRDVAEAFF. The DNA of the CDR3 is TGTGCCAGCAGTTACTTTCATGACAGAGACGTGGCTGAAGCTTTCTTT.

As for this clone: The same CDR3 can be traced to other DNA sequences in this sample. This chain connects TRBV9 to TRBJ1-3; no firm D call. The CDR3 sequence is 15 residues long. The V gene's germline CDR1 is SGDLS and CDR2 YYNGEE. Trimming took 1 base from V and 1 from J, leaving 9 bases between them. Here the CDR3 DNA reads TGTGCCAGCAGCGTATTCGGGTCTTCTGGAAACACCATATATTTT. As protein: CASSVFGSSGNTIYF.

The rearrangement uses TRBV28 and TRBJ1-3; 9 bases align to TRBD1. The V segment lost 4 bases and the J segment 4 bases; nucleotides outside the gene matches: 2. The V gene's germline CDR1 is MDHEN and CDR2 SYDVKM. The CDR3 length is 14 residues. DNA for the CDR3: TGTGCCAGCAGTTGGACAGGGGCAGGAAACACCATATATTTT. It translates to CASSWTGAGNTIYF.

The chain uses TRBV28 and TRBJ2-5, with TRBD2 matching 7 bases. The CDR3 has 17 amino acids. V shed 4 bases and J 1 base; nucleotides not matched to a gene: 12. Germline CDR1 reads MDHEN; CDR2 reads SYDVKM. CDR3 nucleotides: TGTGCCAGCAGTTCCCCCCTTGGGACTACCTCCCAAGAGACCCAGTACTTC. Protein product: CASSSPLGTTSQETQYF.

This clone was recorded a few times. This chain joins TRBV2 and TRBJ1-6, with unresolved D. Germline lookup yields CDR1 SNHLY and CDR2 FYNNEI. The CDR3 contains 15 residues. V lost 3 bases and J 0 bases, leaving 6 bases between the germline ends. The CDR3 nucleotides are TGTGCCAGCAGTGATGGGCACTCCTATAATTCACCCCTCCACTTT. Translation: CASSDGHSYNSPLHF.

This clone appeared a few times. CDR3 sequence: CSVDLGQGETQYF. The DNA of the CDR3 is TGCAGCGTTGACCTCGGACAGGGAGAGACCCAGTACTTC. The chain couples TRBV29-1 to TRBJ2-5, with TRBD1 identical over 8 bases. The CDR3 has 13 residues. Germline V gene sequence: CDR1 SQVTM, CDR2 ANQGSEA. The ends lost 3 bases at V and 4 bases at J; junction bases unmatched: 4.